This T cell receptor beta chain was found in a study of spatial heterogeneity in lung cancer (dated by TCRdb to the late 2010s). Regarding the study in general: Samples were obtained from approximately 72 patients with early-stage, untreated non-small cell lung cancer from the lung TRACERx cohort. In non-small cell lung cancer, the study quantitatively compared TCR alpha and beta repertoires across several tumor regions, matched nontumor lung, and blood. In the raw uncorrected reads, each unique combination of TCR and UMI appeared more than ten times on average. Follow-up PBMC samples were sequenced whenever available, and the median time to follow-up was roughly 2 years after resection. At surgery, both alpha and beta chains were TCR-sequenced in approximately 210 tumor regions, about 64 matched nontumor lung samples and 50 to 60 PBMC samples. Nonsynonymous mutation counts, determined by whole-exome sequencing of tumor tissue, were related to TCR repertoire features. More beta-chain than alpha-chain transcripts were consistently detected, likely reflecting higher beta-chain transcript abundance.

The time point label here, explained by the study, means: blood at routine non-recurrence follow-up after resection. Without any cell sorting, TCR sequencing was performed on whole RNA extracted either from tumor and nontumor lung tissue or from cryopreserved PBMC samples. Only patients with enough RNA available from two or more tumor regions were chosen for TCR sequencing. Library prep was done by 5' RACE. Sequenced using a NextSeq 500. To allow correction of PCR and sequencing errors, the TCR library protocol tagged every TCR cDNA molecule with a unique molecular identifier. Concerning the study's data processing: Decombinator tools were used for TCR identification, UMI-based error correction and CDR3 extraction. Expanded TCRs were defined as those above a frequency of 2 per 1,000, corresponding to the top 1% of the tumor frequency distribution. Renyi diversity was computed with the R vegan package after each repertoire had been subsampled 100 times to 5,000 TCRs. CDR3 similarity networks were built from amino acid triplet string-kernel similarity, connecting CDR3s with pairwise similarity above 0.82. Clones were called with MiXCR by TCRdb after fastp trimmed the public reads at Q25, and only in-frame beta chains were retained. Rows with one shared CDR3 protein collapse into an entry with the most common genes and DNA. TCRdb, not the authors, supplied the V and J calls. The sample table holds roughly 120,000 distinct CDR3 sequences, of which about 12% were seen once. The top ten constitute approximately 15% of the sample.

This clonotype has more than one count but fewer than ten. Its antigen is unknown. The input lacks base qualities; no much larger clone sits a single base away. Results and caveats for the whole study, not just this receptor: Additional single-cell paired TCR alpha and beta sequencing was considered necessary to confirm, at a functional level, the hypothesis that regional TCRs recognize regional mutations. Only 14 patients were included in comparisons of baseline and follow-up blood repertoires. Ubiquitous expanded tumor TCRs were detected in blood more often at tumor resection than at routine follow-up.

At the junction V is shortened by 4 bases and J by 0 bases, with 13 bases in between. The CDR1 and CDR2 encoded by the germline V gene (reference sequence) are DFQATT and SNEGSKA. Reading from cysteine to phenylalanine, the CDR3 counts 15 amino acids. The read is trimmed to its CDR3 DNA, 45 bases read in frame from base 1. This sequence uses TRBV20-1 and TRBJ1-5; the D segment could be TRBD1, given 6 matching bases. This TCR derives from a male donor with early-stage non-small cell lung cancer. Here the sequenced sample was PBMCs, taken at follow-up. Here the CDR3 is given as CSATPQGSSNQPQHF. The DNA is TGCAGTGCTACCCCACAGGGTAGTAGCAATCAGCCCCAGCATTTT.